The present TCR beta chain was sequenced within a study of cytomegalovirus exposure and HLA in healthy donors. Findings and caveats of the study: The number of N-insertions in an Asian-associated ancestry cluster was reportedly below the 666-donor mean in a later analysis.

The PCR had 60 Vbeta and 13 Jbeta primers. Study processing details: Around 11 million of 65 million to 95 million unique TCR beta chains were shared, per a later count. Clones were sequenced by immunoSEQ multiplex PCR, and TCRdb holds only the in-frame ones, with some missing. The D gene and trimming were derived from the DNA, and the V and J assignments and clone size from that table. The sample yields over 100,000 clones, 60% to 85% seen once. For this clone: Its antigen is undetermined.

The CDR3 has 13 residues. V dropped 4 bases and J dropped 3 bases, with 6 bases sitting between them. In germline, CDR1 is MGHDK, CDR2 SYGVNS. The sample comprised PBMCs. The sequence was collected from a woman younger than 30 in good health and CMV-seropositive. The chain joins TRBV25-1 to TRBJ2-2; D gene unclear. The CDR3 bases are TGTGCCAGCAGTGCCCGGTACACCGGGGAGCTGTTTTTT. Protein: CASSARYTGELFF.